This T cell receptor (beta chain) was recovered during a study of identical twins (dated by TCRdb to about 2016). At the level of the whole study: The study deep-sequenced TCR alpha and beta repertoires from monozygotic twins, unrelated adults of various ages and cord blood to test whether fetal clonotypes persist. Replicate twin experiments were performed at different times using different library preparation protocols to rule out contamination.

Every donor was a healthy Caucasian. Three pairs of female monozygotic twins, all aged about 18 to 30 years, were included in the twin cohort. Peripheral blood mononuclear cells were used as the source from which RNA for TCR libraries was isolated. As for this clonotype: It lacks a known antigen. Qualities for individual bases were not recorded, and no much larger clone is one base off.

Receptor amplification or capture employed 5' RACE. The data were produced on an Illumina HiSeq 2000. A universal primer binding site was introduced by template switching, and a unique molecular identifier was present in the final cDNA, enabling accurate counting of TCR cDNA molecules. Specific primers in the conserved constant-segment region were used to synthesize first-strand cDNA for TCR alpha and beta chains. To control for contamination, every cDNA library carried two barcodes: a SMART-Mk sample barcode plus Illumina barcodes. TruSeq adapter sequences along with Illumina sample barcodes were introduced in two successive PCR steps. The TCR alpha and beta cDNA libraries were sequenced on the Illumina HiSeq platform using custom primers. The authors processed their data as follows. Unique molecular identifiers were extracted from raw reads with MiGEC, and CDR3 positions were determined with MiXCR. Recombination models were inferred per individual with the repgenHMM and IGoR tools using an EM algorithm. The tcR package in R was used for shared clonotype analysis, with sharing normalized by the product of cloneset sizes. Out-of-frame nonproductive sequences were analyzed to study raw recombination free of thymic and clonal selection effects. TCRdb reran the public reads through fastp at Q25 and MiXCR, keeping productive beta chains. Identical CDR3 protein sequences are pooled into one entry, listed with their most common genes and DNA. The V and J calls were determined by TCRdb, not by the authors. The sample records about 920,000 distinct CDR3 sequences, about 12% of which are singletons. The top ten clonotypes cover around 1.5% of the sample.

The germline ends are 30 bases apart after V is trimmed by 4 bases and J by 2 bases. The germline V gene (reference sequence) supplies CDR1 DFQATT and CDR2 SNEGSKA. The CDR3 measures 19 amino acids from cysteine to valine. Solely the CDR3 DNA is kept, with 57 bases framed from the first base. Findings and caveats that apply to the study as a whole: In monozygotic twins, recombination models systematically underestimated out-of-frame TCR alpha sharing, but the models matched the sharing seen between unrelated individuals. In beta out-of-frame sequences, excess twin sharing was weaker, because having fewer shared sequences lowered the signal-to-noise ratio. Because the same donors could not be followed over many years, conclusions were based on cross-sectional statistical analysis. Invariant T cells such as MAIT and iNKT could partly confound zero-insertion analyses, although diverse VJ usage argued against such confounding for most clonotypes. Compared with coincidental sharing between unrelated individuals, out-of-frame TCR alpha sequences shared between twins showed an excess of sequences with low generation probability. Abundant cord blood beta clonotypes had fewer insertions, young adult naive repertoires showed a similar but weaker trend, and memory repertoires showed no such trend.

This same sample was also taken into another study, of yellow fever vaccine responses in identical twins. The second investigation adds: The authors reported that the T cell response to vaccination in identical twins appeared partly convergent and partly personalized. Focusing on identical twins, the study followed the T cell clones that responded to the vaccine, and did so with precision.

This clonotype was sampled from a woman aged 18-35 years in good health. Sequencing input: PBMCs. Recombination joined TRBV20-1 with TRBJ2-7; TRBD1 could be the D gene, as 6 bases match. The nucleotides read TGCAGTGCTAACTCAGGGGAGACTCTTTCCCCAAGAGTCCCCTACGAGCAGTACGTC. It codes for CSANSGETLSPRVPYEQYV.